These 3 T cell receptor beta chains originate from one sample sequenced in a study of blood T cell repertoires in COVID-19. Assay: immunoSEQ multiplex PCR; the TCRdb copy retains only in-frame clones and omits some. Of under 250,000 clones listed, 89% are singletons. Sequencing was carried out using peripheral blood. Every receptor here comes from a woman in her forties with acute or convalescent COVID-19.

V is TRBV4-2 and J is TRBJ2-2; TRBD2 aligns across 7 bases. After removal of 1 base from V and 2 bases from J, the junction contained 7 bases not matched to a gene. CDR1 LGHNA and CDR2 YNFKEQ come from the germline V gene. The CDR3 extends over 17 amino acids. In DNA, the CDR3 is TGTGCCAGCAGCCAAGTTGGACGGGGGGAAAACACCGGGGAGCTGTTTTTT. Protein sequence: CASSQVGRGENTGELFF.

This rearrangement joins TRBV10-3 to TRBJ1-2; 7 bases match TRBD1. After removal of 5 bases from V and 7 bases from J, the junction contained 4 bases not matched to a gene. The CDR3 has 12 amino acids. The germline gives CDR1 ENHRY, CDR2 SYGVKD. Written as DNA, the CDR3 is TGTGCCATCAGTCTGACAGGGATTGGCTACACCTTC. Residues: CAISLTGIGYTF.

The rearrangement links TRBV3-1 (or the pseudogene TRBV3-2) to TRBJ2-3; D is possibly TRBD2 (5 bases). Trimming took off 5 bases at V and 1 base at J, with 13 bases between the two ends. Germline CDR1 is LGHDT and CDR2 is YNNKEL (reference sequence). The CDR3 consists of 15 residues. Here the CDR3 reads CASSGVTKRTDTQYF. CDR3 nucleotide sequence: TGTGCCAGCAGCGGAGTGACTAAGCGCACAGATACGCAGTATTTT.